The 9 T cell receptor beta chains listed next were all sequenced from one sample in a study of blood T cell repertoires in COVID-19. Generated by immunoSEQ multiplex PCR, the TCRdb table keeps only in-frame clones and is missing some. The sample lists fewer than 450,000 clones, around 90% occurring once. The specimen was PBMCs or T cells enriched from blood (not recorded which). These receptors all come from a woman between 40 and 55 years old with acute COVID-19.

The chain is built from TRBV7-2 and TRBJ1-5; 7 bases align to TRBD1. The CDR3 is made up of 17 amino acids. CDR1 SGHTA and CDR2 FQGNSA come from the germline V gene. V shed 1 base, J shed 4 bases, and the junction held 10 bases outside the gene matches. The CDR3 sequence is CASSLGTGGFLNQPQHF. For the CDR3, the DNA is TGTGCCAGCAGCTTAGGGACAGGCGGCTTTTTAAATCAGCCCCAGCATTTT.

The chain couples TRBV2 to TRBJ1-4; D gene uncertain. The length of the CDR3 is 13 residues. CDR1 and CDR2 (germline): SNHLY, FYNNEI. The ends were cut back, 5 bases at V and 8 bases at J, with 12 bases in the middle. CDR3 protein: CASSYERYEKLFF. In DNA form, the CDR3 reads TGTGCCAGCAGTTATGAACGGTACGAAAAACTGTTTTTT.

To note about this clone: Within the sample, other DNA sequences also encode this same CDR3. The chain employs TRBV12-3 or TRBV12-4 and TRBJ1-5; no clear D. This CDR3 contains 13 residues. With 3 bases removed from V and 1 base from J, the gap between germline ends came to 4 bases. The CDR3: CASSFGSNQPQHF. CDR3 DNA: TGTGCCAGCAGTTTTGGCAGCAATCAGCCCCAGCATTTT.

The chain recombines TRBV30 with TRBJ1-1; possible D gene TRBD1, 6 bases. CDR1 and CDR2 (germline): GTSNPN, SVGIG (reference sequence). The CDR3 has 12 amino acids. Between the trimmed V and J ends, which lost 3 bases and 8 bases, there was a span of 13 bases. The chain's CDR3 is CAWSDTGTEAFF. The CDR3 DNA reads TGTGCCTGGAGCGACACCGGGACAGAAGCTTTCTTT.

The V and J genes are TRBV5-1 and TRBJ1-3; D may be TRBD1 (6 bases). The CDR3 sequence is 14 residues long. V was pared by 0 bases and J by 3 bases, with 7 bases between. CDR1 is SGHRS and CDR2 is YFSETQ in the germline V gene. CDR3 sequence: CASSLAGDGNTIYF. In DNA form, the CDR3 reads TGCGCCAGCAGCTTGGCAGGGGATGGAAACACCATATATTTT.

The chain couples TRBV29-1 to TRBJ1-2, with D possibly TRBD1 on 6 matching bases. This CDR3 is 15 amino acids long. Per germline, CDR1 SQVTM and CDR2 ANQGSEA. Trimming cost V 1 base and J 2 bases, with 14 bases left between them. The chain's CDR3 is CSVEVRITGNYGYTF. The CDR3 DNA reads TGCAGCGTTGAAGTCCGGATCACAGGGAACTATGGCTACACCTTC.

V usage is TRBV25-1 and J usage is TRBJ1-6, with a weak D call TRBD1 (6 bases). This CDR3 is built from 17 residues. V gave up 2 bases and J gave up 6 bases, with 17 bases separating them. Looked up from germline, CDR1 is MGHDK and CDR2 is SYGVNS. The CDR3 is CASSEGAGERRNSPLHF. CDR3 coding DNA: TGTGCCAGCAGTGAAGGCGCAGGGGAAAGGCGTAATTCACCCCTCCACTTT.

The chain carries TRBV7-9 and TRBJ2-1, with a tentative D call TRBD1 (5 bases). The germline V gene encodes CDR1 SEHNR and CDR2 FQNEAQ (reference sequence). Trimming took off 1 base at V and 8 bases at J, with 15 bases between the two ends. The CDR3 runs to 15 residues. The chain's CDR3 is CASSLGQGVSYEQFF. CDR3 bases: TGTGCCAGCAGCTTAGGGCAGGGTGTTTCCTATGAGCAGTTCTTC.

The CDR3 DNA is TGTGCCTGGAGACTCGAGGTAGAGAGTGAAGCTTTCTTT. Its translation: CAWRLEVESEAFF. The genes are TRBV30 and TRBJ1-1; D call uncertain. Germline V lookup: CDR1 GTSNPN, CDR2 SVGIG (reference sequence). This CDR3 contains 13 residues. V gave up 3 bases and J gave up 7 bases, with 15 bases separating them. Variable domain in full (rest from reference TRBV30 and TRBJ1-1): SQTIHQWPATLVQPVGSPLSLECTVEGTSNPNLYWYRQAAGRGLQLLFYSVGIGQISSEVPQNLSASRPQDRQFILSSKKLLLSDSGFYLCAWRLEVESEAFFGQGTRLTVV.